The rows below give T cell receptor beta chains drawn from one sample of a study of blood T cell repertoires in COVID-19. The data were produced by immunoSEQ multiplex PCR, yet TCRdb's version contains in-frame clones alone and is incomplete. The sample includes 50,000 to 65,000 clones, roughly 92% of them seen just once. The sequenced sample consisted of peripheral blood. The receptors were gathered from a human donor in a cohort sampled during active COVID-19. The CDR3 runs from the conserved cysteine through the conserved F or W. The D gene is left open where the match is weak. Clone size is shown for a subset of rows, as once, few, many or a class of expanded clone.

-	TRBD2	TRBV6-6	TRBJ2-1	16	TGTGCCAGCAGCCTCATTTCTAGCGGCCCTTACAATGAGCAGTTCTTC	CASSLISSGPYNEQFF
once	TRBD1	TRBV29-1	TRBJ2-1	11	TGCAGCGTTAAGGGGGCCAATGAGCAGTTCTTC	CSVKGANEQFF
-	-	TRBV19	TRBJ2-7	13	TGTGCCAGTAGTCGGGTGGTAACCTACGAGCAGTACTTC	CASSRVVTYEQYF
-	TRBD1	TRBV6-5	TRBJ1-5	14	TGTGCCAGTAAGGGACAGGGCATGGATCAGCCCCAGCATTTT	CASKGQGMDQPQHF
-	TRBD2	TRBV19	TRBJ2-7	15	TGTGCCAGTAGCAACACCGATAGACTAGCCCGCGAGCAGTACTTC	CASSNTDRLAREQYF
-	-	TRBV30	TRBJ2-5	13	TGTGCCTGGAGTGTAGGCGGGGCGGAGACCCAGTACTTC	CAWSVGGAETQYF
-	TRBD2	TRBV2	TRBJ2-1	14	TGTGCCAGCACCCGACTAGCGGGAGTTAAGGAGCAGTTCTTC	CASTRLAGVKEQFF
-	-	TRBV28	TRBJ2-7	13	TGTGCCAGCAGTTATGGCAGCTCCTACGAGCAGTACTTC	CASSYGSSYEQYF
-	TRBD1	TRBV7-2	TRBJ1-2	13	TGTGCCAGCAGCTCGTCTGGGACAGGTGGCTACACCTTC	CASSSSGTGGYTF
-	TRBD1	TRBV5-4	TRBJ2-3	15	TGTGCCAGCAGCCGGGACAGGATGGGTACAGATACGCAGTATTTT	CASSRDRMGTDTQYF
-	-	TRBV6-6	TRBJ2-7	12	TGTGCCAGCGGCGGGCAGGCCTACGAGCAGTACTTC	CASGGQAYEQYF
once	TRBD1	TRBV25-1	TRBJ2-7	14	TGTGCCAGCAGAACAGGGGGGCCTTCCTACGAGCAGTACTTC	CASRTGGPSYEQYF
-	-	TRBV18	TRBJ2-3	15	TGTGCCAGCTCACCCGGGCTAGGGGGCACAGATACGCAGTATTTT	CASSPGLGGTDTQYF
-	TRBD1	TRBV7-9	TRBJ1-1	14	TGTGCCAGCAGCCAAAAGGGGGCCTACACTGAAGCTTTCTTT	CASSQKGAYTEAFF
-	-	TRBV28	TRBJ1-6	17	TGTGCCAGTACTGGACGATGGGAGAGCTCCTATAATTCACCCCTCCACTTT	CASTGRWESSYNSPLHF
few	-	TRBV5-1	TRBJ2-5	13	TGCGCCAGCCGTACCCTCTCGGGAGAGACCCAGTACTTC	CASRTLSGETQYF
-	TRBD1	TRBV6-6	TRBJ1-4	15	TGTGCCAGCAGACAACAGGGGGAGGCTAATGAAAAACTGTTTTTT	CASRQQGEANEKLFF
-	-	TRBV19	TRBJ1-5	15	TGTGCCAGTAATAGTCCGGGGAGAGGCAATCAGCCCCAGCATTTT	CASNSPGRGNQPQHF
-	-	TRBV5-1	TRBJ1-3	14	TGCGCCAGCAGCGAAAGAGATCCTGGAAACACCATATATTTT	CASSERDPGNTIYF
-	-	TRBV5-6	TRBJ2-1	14	TGTGCCAGCAGCTTGGGACTCAATAATGGTGAGCAGTTCTTC	CASSLGLNNGEQFF
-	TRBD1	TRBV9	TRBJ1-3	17	TGTGCCAGCAGCGCGGCTCAACAGGGGGCTGGTGGAAACACCATATATTTT	CASSAAQQGAGGNTIYF
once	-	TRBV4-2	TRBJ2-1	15	TGTGCCAGCAGCCAATTTACAGGGACGTACAATGAGCAGTTCTTC	CASSQFTGTYNEQFF
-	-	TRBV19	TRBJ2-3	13	TGTGCCAGTAGTAATCTCCCCGGGGATACGCAGTATTTT	CASSNLPGDTQYF
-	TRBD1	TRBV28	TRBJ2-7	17	TGTGCCAGCAGTTACAGGACAGGGGGCTTTAGCTCCTACGAGCAGTACTTC	CASSYRTGGFSSYEQYF
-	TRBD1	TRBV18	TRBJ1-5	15	TGTGCCAGCTCTAAGTCACGGGACAGGGGGCAGCCCCAGCATTTT	CASSKSRDRGQPQHF
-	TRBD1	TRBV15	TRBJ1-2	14	TGTGCCACCAGCAGAGCCGGGACAGGGGATGGCTACACCTTC	CATSRAGTGDGYTF
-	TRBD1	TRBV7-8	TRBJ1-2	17	TGTGCCAGCAGCTTAGATTCCCGGACAGGGGCGGGACGGGGCTACACCTTC	CASSLDSRTGAGRGYTF
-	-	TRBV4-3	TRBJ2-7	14	TGCGCCAGCAGCCAAGACTACAAAGGGGTCGAGCAGTACTTC	CASSQDYKGVEQYF
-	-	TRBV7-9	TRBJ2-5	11	TGTGCCAGCAGCCTACAAGAGACCCAGTACTTC	CASSLQETQYF
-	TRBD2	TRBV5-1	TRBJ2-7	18	TGCGCCAGCAGCCTGGGGGGGCTAGCGGGAGGGTTTTCCTACGAGCAGTACTTC	CASSLGGLAGGFSYEQYF